This TCR beta chain was sequenced in a study of blood T cell repertoires in COVID-19. Study information: Spain, Italy and the United States supplied samples that represented acute and convalescent COVID-19. From T cells, B-cell-depleted T cells, or PBMCs came the material, which was cDNA or gDNA.

Trimming stripped 0 bases from V and 5 bases from J, with 11 bases between. Germline V gene data show CDR1 as SGHDT and CDR2 as YYEEEE. The CDR3 is 14 residues long. Sequencing was performed with immunoSEQ multiplex PCR; in TCRdb, only in-frame clones are kept and a portion is missing. The sample has about 270,000 clones, roughly 88% seen once. This study enrolled people aged about 18 to 95 from 24 US geographic areas. The study assigned cohorts using participant-reported clinical history. The genes are TRBV5-6 and TRBJ2-5; possibly TRBD1 for D (6 bases). The sequence was collected from a woman aged 40 to 50 with acute COVID-19. Sequenced material: PBMCs or T cells enriched from blood (not recorded which). The CDR3 is CASSLGLRGETQYF. CDR3 bases: TGTGCCAGCAGCTTGGGACTAAGGGGGGAGACCCAGTACTTC.